The entry below gives a single TCR beta chain sequence along with its context. Its antigen remains unknown. The repertoire was sequenced with immunoSEQ multiplex PCR; TCRdb's copy has only in-frame clones and lacks some. The data contain about 70,000 clones, roughly 90% of them singletons. Germline loops: CDR1 SGDLS, CDR2 YYNGEE. The V and J ends lost 4 bases and 2 bases, in that order; junction bases with no gene match: 5. The CDR3 length is 15 residues. The record originates from a study of lymphopenia after photon versus proton radiotherapy. Study findings and constraints: Post-nadir TCR diversity decline inversely tracked overall survival among those who died. Under photons, naive T cells and diversity fell while effector/memory populations rose. After the lymphocyte nadir, photon-treated repertoires showed oligoclonal expansion, especially of CD8+ Temra cells. Survival link was tested only in deceased patients; proton benefit remains a possibility.

The specimen comprised peripheral blood, sampled from a patient treated with photon-based radiotherapy. The V and J genes are TRBV9 and TRBJ2-3; 9 bases are shared with TRBD2. The clonotype comes from a woman in her 40s with cholangiocarcinoma. CDR3 coding DNA: TGTGCCAGCAGCTCGACTAGCGGTTACACAGATACGCAGTATTTT. Translated: CASSSTSGYTDTQYF.